The TCR beta chain described here comes from a study of cytomegalovirus exposure and HLA in healthy donors (dated 2017 in TCRdb). For the study in its entirety: In an earlier analysis of 550 to 750 of the donors, around 300 Gb of sequence data and roughly 100 million unique TCR beta sequences from about 190 million T cells were reported. Using immunosequencing, the study profiled T cell repertoires from some 670 subjects and related those repertoires to cytomegalovirus serostatus. Four or five DR-DQ haplotypes were treated as single units for association and clustering because of strong linkage in the cohort. In the later analysis, no new phenotypic data were used to find candidate immune exposures; instead, reliance was placed on TCR beta sequences and their occurrence across donors. An earlier analysis of 587 of the donors used high-throughput TCR beta sequencing to judge whether each TCR beta V gene segment behaved as functional or pseudogenic. The study combined high-throughput TCR immunosequencing, statistical association of individual TCRs with disease status, and machine learning to predict cytomegalovirus infection status. About 300 gigabases of sequencing data and approximately 93 million unique TCR sequences were included in an early release covering several hundred HLA-typed donors. HLA typing included class I and class II loci at four-digit resolution. To study patterns of TCR occurrence, a later analysis re-analyzed previously published TCR beta repertoires from 550 to 800 donors and added high-resolution HLA genotyping. Of the 398 genotyped donors, 81% fell in the genetic ancestry cluster associated with self-reported Caucasian donors. The aim of the study was to test whether cataloging public T cell receptors could identify signatures of past pathogen exposure. Every repertoire in the discovery cohort had been generated on one and the same sequencing platform. A later genetic analysis used genome-wide SNP genotypes for about 55% of the 666 donors, treating that subset as a discovery cohort. Among about 400 genotyped donors of the cohort, an average of approximately 240,000 unique TCR beta nucleotide sequences was sequenced per donor, of which 15% to 20% were non-productive. Donor age, sex, ethnicity and CMV serostatus were compiled alongside the repertoire data. Typing coverage differed by locus: A, B, C, DRB1 and DQB1 were typed in about 629-640 donors, DQA1 in around 500, DPA1 in over 600, and DPB1 in roughly 450. In addition to the first cohort of approximately 650 subjects, a separate validation cohort of 130 or so different subjects was used. Broad study findings and their caveats: According to the authors, the approach could potentially be generalized to other disease states and immunological phenotypes. For the cohort, immune exposure information was limited to CMV serostatus. A cluster of highly shared sequence variants was judged likely to represent a technical artifact of the sequencing pipeline. Specific HLA alleles were associated with over 15,000 TCR beta sequences at a false discovery rate of 0.05 in a later analysis. Correlated functional status among segregating V segments might be attributable to linkage disequilibrium, but an unknown experimental factor could not be ruled out. According to a later analysis, TCR association rates differed among HLA loci, with DRB1 alleles showing the most associated TCRs and HLA-C alleles showing the fewest. The cohort was sequenced for TCR beta chains only, and without alpha or paired-chain data the features that could be detected were limited. The 87-base-pair reads could not distinguish some IMGT-functional V segments, including TRBV6-2 and TRBV6-3, so those segments were excluded. A later analysis found that most CMV-associated TCR beta chains appeared HLA-restricted, with HLA associations seemingly driven largely by CMV exposure. Most TCR sequences were observed very rarely across donors, whereas some public TCRs were present in many individuals. In both the original and validation cohorts, the classifier was reported to diagnose cytomegalovirus status with high specificity and sensitivity. An earlier analysis of around 540 of the donors showed that most TCR beta V segments appeared in productive rearrangements either about 90% or about 30% of the time, which broadly matched IMGT annotations. A later genetic analysis reported fewer N-insertions in productive TCRs among donors in an Asian-associated ancestry cluster than the roughly 700-donor mean. Several of the top co-occurrence clusters appeared to be linked to parvovirus B19, influenza, CMV and Epstein-Barr virus, according to a later analysis. Because counts were too low, roughly 16 rarely observed V segments, including chromosome 9 orphons, were excluded from the earlier analysis of around 640 of the donors. In a later analysis, HLA-associated TCR beta chains were found to be more clonally expanded and to have lower generation probabilities than equally common non-associated chains. A further reported finding was that TCR beta sequences accurately predicted the HLA-A and HLA-B alleles for most subjects in the first cohort. Presence/absence analyses assumed roughly uniform sequencing depth across donors, an assumption that may not hold. Because some donors lacked HLA typing at each locus, the association tests relied only on the typed subset. Strong co-occurrence of HLA alleles, especially DR and DQ, made assigning TCR associations to individual alleles difficult. In vitro tests confirmed that three of the cytomegalovirus-associated TCR beta chains recognize cytomegalovirus antigens. The study gave a list of some 150 TCR beta chains associated with cytomegalovirus. In a later genetic analysis, a missense DCLRE1C variant was associated with V-gene and J-gene trimming of TCR beta chains, and the association was replicated in an independent cohort.

The cohort comprised some 680 healthy bone marrow donors. Cohort members were all nominally healthy when sampled, although unrecorded immune exposures were likely present. The donor tested CMV seropositive, placing the donor among the approximately 310 seropositive members of the cohort. Each donor provided a peripheral blood sample, and peripheral blood mononuclear cells were used for TCR beta sequencing. The Qiagen DNeasy Blood Extraction Kit was used to extract genomic DNA from the blood cell samples. Library construction relied on the immunoSEQ multiplex PCR assay. For the multiplex PCR, a mixture combining 60 forward primers for TCR Vbeta segments and 13 reverse primers for TCR Jbeta segments was used. The CDR3 region of rearranged TCR beta genes was amplified from genomic DNA by a multiplex PCR assay. On the Illumina HiSeq System, the amplified TCR beta libraries were sequenced as 87-base-pair reads. In the original analysis: In a later analysis, about 80 million unique TCR beta chains were counted across the 650 to 750 repertoires, and about 10 million of these chains were shared by at least two donors. To remove PCR and sequencing errors, raw reads were error-corrected and collapsed into unique sequences using a nearest-neighbor algorithm that merged closely related sequences. To assign V, D and J gene segments, CDR3 sequences were aligned to IMGT reference sequences. Each retained sequence needed at least a six-nucleotide match to both a V gene segment and a J gene segment. A rearrangement counted as productive if the CDR3 had no stop codons and remained in frame with V and J, and every other rearrangement counted as non-productive. CDR3 was defined according to IMGT convention as the region running from the second conserved V-encoded cysteine to the conserved J-encoded phenylalanine. In an earlier analysis of 550 to 650 of the donors, sequences lacking an unambiguous match to a single V gene segment were excluded. An earlier analysis of 587 of the donors called V segments functional above 56.7% productive rearrangements and segregating when the between-donor standard deviation exceeded 5%. A statistical classification framework was built to diagnose cytomegalovirus status from the catalog of TCR beta chain sequences. A later analysis assigned V and J genes by comparing TCR nucleotide sequences with IMGT/GENE-DB human TR gene sequences. Using the TCRdist pipeline, a later analysis assigned CDR3 sequences along with most-parsimonious VDJ recombination scenarios. In a later analysis, every TCR beta chain was defined by the combination of its CDR3 amino acid sequence and its V-gene family, and reads without a unique V-gene family were dropped. As a way to deal with suspected cross-contamination and a sequencing artifact, a later analysis dropped 500 to 700 nucleotide sequences that were highly shared and had low generation probability. A later analysis calculated a clonal expansion index for each public chain from normalized within-repertoire ranks of inferred template counts. In a later analysis, generation probabilities were computed using a VDJ recombination model fitted to out-of-frame rearrangements, and the results were checked against IGoR. In a later analysis, TCR-TCR, TCR-HLA and TCR-CMV co-occurrence was scored with hypergeometric tests, and a repertoire-size bias correction was applied to TCR pairs. In a later analysis, false discovery rates were estimated by permuting HLA or CMV assignments 20 times. A later analysis grouped co-occurring TCRs with DBSCAN, adding TCRdist sequence similarity when clustering within HLA-allele-positive subsets. For co-occurrence clustering, repertoires with fewer than 30,000 or more than 120,000 public chains were excluded, along with a handful of repertoires with anomalous nucleotide sharing. TCRdb took this table from immuneACCESS and kept in-frame rearrangements with V and J called. Such tables lack part of the clones; where checked against another copy, unresolved V genes explain under half of the gap, and the rest is unexplained. V and J calls plus clone size are reproduced from that table; the DNA served to infer D and trimming. For this sample there are some 110,000 clones; roughly 12% appear just once. The ten largest clones capture approximately 15% of the sample.

This clone has more than one count but fewer than ten. Its antigen is not yet known. Base qualities were left out, and no much larger clone turns up one base away. The CDR3 measures 13 amino acids from cysteine to phenylalanine. The CDR3 DNA has 39 bases and is translated from base 1. CDR1 MNHEY and CDR2 SMNVEV are derived from the germline V gene (reference sequence). A distance of 11 bases separates the germline ends of V and J, which lose 3 bases and 6 bases respectively. The sequence derives from a man aged 40-49 years in good health and CMV-seropositive. The rearrangement joined TRBV27 to TRBJ1-2; the D segment could be TRBD1, given 6 matching bases. The sample comprised PBMCs. The DNA is TGTGCCAGCAGTTTGGGAGGGGGGGATGGCTACACCTTC. Translated, this gives CASSLGGGDGYTF.